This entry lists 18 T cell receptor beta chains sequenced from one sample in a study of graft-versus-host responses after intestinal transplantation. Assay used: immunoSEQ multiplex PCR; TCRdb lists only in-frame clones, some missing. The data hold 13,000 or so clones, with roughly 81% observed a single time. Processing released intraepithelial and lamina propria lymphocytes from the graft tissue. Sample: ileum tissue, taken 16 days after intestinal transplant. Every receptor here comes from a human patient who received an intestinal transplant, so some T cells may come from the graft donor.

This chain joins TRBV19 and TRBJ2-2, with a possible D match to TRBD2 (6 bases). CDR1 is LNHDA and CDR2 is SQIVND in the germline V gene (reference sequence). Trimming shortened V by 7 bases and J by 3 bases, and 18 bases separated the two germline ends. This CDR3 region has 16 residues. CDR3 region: CASTPMLGLYTGELFF. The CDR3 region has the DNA TGTGCCAGTACCCCTATGTTGGGACTGTACACCGGGGAGCTGTTTTTT.

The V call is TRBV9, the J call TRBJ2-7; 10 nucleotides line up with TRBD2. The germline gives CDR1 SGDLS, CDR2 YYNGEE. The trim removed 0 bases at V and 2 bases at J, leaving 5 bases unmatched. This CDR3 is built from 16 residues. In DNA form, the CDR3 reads TGTGCCAGCAGCGTAGGAGATGGACTAGCGGCCTACGAGCAGTACTTC. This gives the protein CASSVGDGLAAYEQYF.

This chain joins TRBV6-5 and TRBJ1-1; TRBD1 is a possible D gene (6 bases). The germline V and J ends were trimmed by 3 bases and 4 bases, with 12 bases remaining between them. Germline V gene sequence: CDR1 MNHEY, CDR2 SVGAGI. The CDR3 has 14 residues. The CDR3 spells CASSYLRGGTEAFF. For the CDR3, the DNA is TGTGCCAGCAGTTATTTGCGAGGGGGCACTGAAGCTTTCTTT.

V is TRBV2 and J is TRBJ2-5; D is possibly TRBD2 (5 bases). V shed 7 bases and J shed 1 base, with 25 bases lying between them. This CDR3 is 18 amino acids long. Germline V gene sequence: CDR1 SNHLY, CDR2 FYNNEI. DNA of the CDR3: TGTGCCAGCAAGCACCGCCGTTTCGACTACTCGGGCCAAGAGACCCAGTACTTC. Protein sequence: CASKHRRFDYSGQETQYF.

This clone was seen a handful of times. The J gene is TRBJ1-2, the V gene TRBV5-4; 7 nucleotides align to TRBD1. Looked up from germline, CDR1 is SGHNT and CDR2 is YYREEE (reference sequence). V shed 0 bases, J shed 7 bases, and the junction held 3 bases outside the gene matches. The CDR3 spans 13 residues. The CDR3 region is CASSLGTGVGYTF. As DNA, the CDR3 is TGTGCCAGCAGCTTGGGAACAGGGGTTGGCTACACCTTC.

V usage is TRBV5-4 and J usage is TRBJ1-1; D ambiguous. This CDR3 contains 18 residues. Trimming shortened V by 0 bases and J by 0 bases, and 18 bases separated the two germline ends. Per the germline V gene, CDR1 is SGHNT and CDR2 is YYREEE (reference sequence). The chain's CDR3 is CASSLVGAPNLMNTEAFF. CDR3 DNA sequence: TGTGCCAGCAGCTTGGTCGGAGCCCCGAACCTTATGAACACTGAAGCTTTCTTT.

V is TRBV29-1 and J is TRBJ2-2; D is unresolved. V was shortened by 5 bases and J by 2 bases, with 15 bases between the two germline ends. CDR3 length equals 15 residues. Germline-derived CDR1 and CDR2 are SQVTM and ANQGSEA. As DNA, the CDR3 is TGCAGCGTTCCCCAGGCTCCGGAAAACACCGGGGAGCTGTTTTTT. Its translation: CSVPQAPENTGELFF.

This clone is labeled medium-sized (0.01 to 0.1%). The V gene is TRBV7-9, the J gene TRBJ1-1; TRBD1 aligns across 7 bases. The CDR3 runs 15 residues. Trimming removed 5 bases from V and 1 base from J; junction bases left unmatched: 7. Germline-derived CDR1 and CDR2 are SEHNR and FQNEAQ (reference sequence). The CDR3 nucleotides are TGTGCCAGCAGCCCAGAACAGGGGACGAACACTGAAGCTTTCTTT. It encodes CASSPEQGTNTEAFF.

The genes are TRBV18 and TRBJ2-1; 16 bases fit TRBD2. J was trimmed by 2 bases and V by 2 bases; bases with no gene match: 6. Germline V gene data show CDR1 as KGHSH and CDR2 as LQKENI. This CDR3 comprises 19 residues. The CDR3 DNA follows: TGTGCCAGCTCACCATTTCCCGGGACTAGCGGGAGGGCCTACAATGAGCAGTTCTTC. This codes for CASSPFPGTSGRAYNEQFF.

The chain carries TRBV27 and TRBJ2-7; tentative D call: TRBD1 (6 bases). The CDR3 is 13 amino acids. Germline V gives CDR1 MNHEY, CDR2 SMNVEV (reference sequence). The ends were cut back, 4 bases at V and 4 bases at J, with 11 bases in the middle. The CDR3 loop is CASSWGRGYEQYF. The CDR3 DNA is TGTGCCAGCAGTTGGGGCAGGGGTTACGAGCAGTACTTC.

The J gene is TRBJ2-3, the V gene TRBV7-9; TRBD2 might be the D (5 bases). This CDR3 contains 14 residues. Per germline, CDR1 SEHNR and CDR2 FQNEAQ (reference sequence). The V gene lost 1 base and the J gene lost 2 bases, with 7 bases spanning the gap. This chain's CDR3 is CASSLVGVTDTQYF. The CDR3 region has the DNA TGTGCCAGCAGCTTAGTGGGAGTCACAGATACGCAGTATTTT.

CDR3 amino acids: CASSLALSYEQYF. The CDR3 bases are TGTGCCAGCAGCTTGGCCTTGTCCTACGAGCAGTACTTC. The J gene is TRBJ2-7, the V gene TRBV5-6; D is uncertain. The CDR3 length is 13 residues. Germline loops: CDR1 SGHDT, CDR2 YYEEEE. Trimming cost V 0 bases and J 1 base, with 5 bases left between them.

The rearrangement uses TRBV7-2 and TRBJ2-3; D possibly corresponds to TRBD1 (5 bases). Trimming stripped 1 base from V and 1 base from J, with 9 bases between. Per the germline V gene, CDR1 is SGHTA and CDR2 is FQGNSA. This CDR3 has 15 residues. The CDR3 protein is CASSLGGHGTDTQYF. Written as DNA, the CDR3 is TGTGCCAGCAGCTTAGGGGGCCACGGCACAGATACGCAGTATTTT.

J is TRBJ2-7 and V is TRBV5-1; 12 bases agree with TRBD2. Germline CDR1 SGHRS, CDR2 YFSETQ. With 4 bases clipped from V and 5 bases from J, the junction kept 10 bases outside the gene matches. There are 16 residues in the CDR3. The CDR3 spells CASSAILAGGLDEQYF. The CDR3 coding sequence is TGCGCCAGCAGCGCGATACTAGCGGGAGGTTTAGACGAGCAGTACTTC.

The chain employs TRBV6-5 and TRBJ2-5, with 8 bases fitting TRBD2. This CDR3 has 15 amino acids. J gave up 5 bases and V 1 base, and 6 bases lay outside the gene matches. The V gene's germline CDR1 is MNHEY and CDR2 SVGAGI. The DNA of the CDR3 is TGTGCCAGCAGTTACTTTACGGGAGGGAGGGAGACCCAGTACTTC. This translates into CASSYFTGGRETQYF.

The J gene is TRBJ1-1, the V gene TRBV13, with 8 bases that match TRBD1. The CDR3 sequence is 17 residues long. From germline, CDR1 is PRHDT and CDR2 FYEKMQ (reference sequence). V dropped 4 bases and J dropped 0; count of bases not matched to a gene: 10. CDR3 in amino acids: CASSSAGQDLMNTEAFF. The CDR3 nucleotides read TGTGCCAGCAGCTCAGCGGGACAGGATCTCATGAACACTGAAGCTTTCTTT.

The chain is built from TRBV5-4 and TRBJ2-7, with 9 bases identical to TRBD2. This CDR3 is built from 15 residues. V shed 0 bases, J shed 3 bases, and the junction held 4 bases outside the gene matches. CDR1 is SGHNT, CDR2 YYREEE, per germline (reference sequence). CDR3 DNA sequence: TGTGCCAGCAGCTTGGGTGGGACTAGCCGCTACGAGCAGTACTTC. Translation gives CASSLGGTSRYEQYF.

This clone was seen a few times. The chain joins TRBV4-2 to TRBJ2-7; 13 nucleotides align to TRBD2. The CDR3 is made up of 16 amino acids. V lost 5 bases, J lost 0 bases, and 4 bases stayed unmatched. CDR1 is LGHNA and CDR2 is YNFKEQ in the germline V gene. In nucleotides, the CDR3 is TGTGCCAGCAGCTCGGGGACTAGCGGGGACTCCTACGAGCAGTACTTC. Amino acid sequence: CASSSGTSGDSYEQYF.